The 6 T cell receptor beta chains given below trace back to one sample, sequenced in a study of OX40 agonist ivuxolimab in advanced cancers. Assay used: immunoSEQ multiplex PCR; TCRdb lists only in-frame clones, some missing. This table holds approximately 66,000 clones, approximately 89% found once. Sequencing used CD4+ or CD8+ T cells sorted from blood, obtained in a trial of the OX40 agonist ivuxolimab. All receptors derive from an adult with an advanced solid tumor such as melanoma, head and neck, liver or kidney cancer.

This clone has a handful of counts. CDR3 sequence: CASSLDGAGNEQFF. The CDR3 DNA is TGCGCCAGCAGCTTGGATGGGGCAGGGAATGAGCAGTTCTTC. The V and J genes are TRBV5-1 and TRBJ2-1; D possibly corresponds to TRBD1 (5 bases). This CDR3 has 14 residues. Germline CDR1 is SGHRS and CDR2 is YFSETQ. With 0 bases removed from V and 7 bases from J, the gap between germline ends came to 11 bases.

This chain uses TRBV19 with TRBJ1-1; D is ambiguous. CDR3 length: 13 amino acids. Deletions cut 0 bases from V and 10 bases from J, with 12 bases between. The germline V gene has CDR1 LNHDA and CDR2 SQIVND (reference sequence). In nucleotides, the CDR3 is TGTGCCAGTAGTATAGATCGACGGTACGGAGCTTTCTTT. Amino acids: CASSIDRRYGAFF.

The V gene is TRBV30, the J gene TRBJ1-5; D is ambiguous. The V end was cut by 2 bases, the J end by 5 bases, with 16 bases between. The CDR3 contains 15 residues. Per germline, CDR1 GTSNPN and CDR2 SVGIG (reference sequence). The DNA for the CDR3 is TGTGCCTGGAGTTACCTGGCCGGATTGGATCAGCCCCAGCATTTT. Translated, it gives CAWSYLAGLDQPQHF.

CDR3 in DNA: TGTGCCAGCAGCTCCTCCGGGACAGGGAGTCCCACCTACGAGCAGTACTTC. Protein sequence: CASSSSGTGSPTYEQYF. The chain is built from TRBV7-8 and TRBJ2-7; TRBD1 agrees at 9 bases. V was pared by 4 bases and J by 2 bases, with 12 bases of the junction left unmatched. The CDR3 runs 17 residues. The germline CDR1 and CDR2 sequences are SGHVS and FQNEAQ.

This chain joins TRBV5-4 and TRBJ1-4; no clear D. Germline V gives CDR1 SGHNT, CDR2 YYREEE (reference sequence). This CDR3 spans 16 amino acids. V was trimmed by 0 bases and J by 8 bases, leaving 17 bases between them. The CDR3 reads CASSLALDGRREKLFF. The CDR3 nucleotides are TGTGCCAGCAGCTTGGCGCTTGACGGGAGGCGAGAAAAACTGTTTTTT.

V usage is TRBV14 and J usage is TRBJ2-3; D may be TRBD1 (5 bases). The CDR3 is made up of 15 amino acids. Germline lookup yields CDR1 SGHDN and CDR2 FVKESK. V lost 0 bases and J 3 bases, leaving 10 bases between the germline ends. As DNA, the CDR3 is TGTGCCAGCAGCCAAGAAGGGCCAGGGACAGATACGCAGTATTTT. Translating it yields CASSQEGPGTDTQYF.